A selection of T cell receptor beta chains follows, all from one sample in a study of blood T cells in healthy people across ages. TCRdb re-called the 5' RACE reads with MiXCR, one entry per CDR3 protein. The sample has over 600,000 distinct CDR3 sequences; more than 50% are singletons. Sequencing was performed on blood. Source of these receptors: a man between 35 and 55 years old in good health. Both conserved end residues are part of each CDR3. A D gene is named only where the DNA matches it firmly. Rows give clone size only sometimes, using once, few, many, or a class for an expanded clone.

j_call d_call clone_size v_call cdr3_aa cdr3_nt
TRBJ2-3 NA NA TRBV20-1 CSANGYVGERPRTPTDTQYF TGCAGTGCTAACGGGTACGTCGGGGAGAGGCCCCGGACCCCCACAGATACGCAGTATTTT
TRBJ2-1 NA NA TRBV28 CASSSPSGTGTNEQFF TGTGCCAGCAGTTCCCCTAGCGGCACAGGGACCAATGAGCAGTTCTTC
TRBJ1-1 NA NA TRBV9 CASSVDVSLGNTEAFF TGTGCCAGCAGCGTAGATGTGTCTCTTGGGAACACTGAAGCTTTCTTT
TRBJ2-7 NA NA TRBV6-2/TRBV6-3 CASSYIVWGDEQYF TGTGCCAGCAGTTACATAGTCTGGGGGGATGAGCAGTACTTC
TRBJ2-5 NA NA TRBV28 CASRGGGYNEQYF TGTGCCAGCAGAGGAGGTGGCTACAATGAGCAGTACTTC
TRBJ2-5 NA few TRBV25-1 CASSEQYRGETQYF TGTGCCAGCAGTGAACAGTATAGGGGGGAGACCCAGTACTTC
TRBJ2-5 TRBD1 NA TRBV7-2 CASSPNPGTAEGQYF TGTGCCAGCAGCCCGAACCCTGGGACAGCCGAGGGGCAGTACTTC
TRBJ2-1 NA NA TRBV29-1 CSVESGFVNEQFF TGCAGCGTTGAATCAGGGTTCGTCAATGAGCAGTTCTTC
TRBJ1-1 TRBD1 NA TRBV4-1 CASSQGQFNTEAFF TGCGCCAGCAGCCAGGGACAGTTTAACACTGAAGCTTTCTTT
TRBJ1-5 TRBD1 NA TRBV28 CASSFGDRAGNQPQHF TGTGCCAGCAGTTTTGGGGACAGGGCGGGGAATCAGCCCCAGCATTTT
TRBJ2-2 NA NA TRBV4-3 CASSQEGALLNTGELFF TGCGCCAGCAGCCAAGAGGGCGCCCTTCTGAACACCGGGGAGCTGTTTTTT
TRBJ1-1 NA NA TRBV7-9 CASSRTDWVSTEAFF TGTGCCAGCAGCCGGACCGATTGGGTTAGCACTGAAGCTTTCTTT
TRBJ1-1 TRBD1 once TRBV6-5 CASSWGQAMNTEAFF TGTGCCAGCAGTTGGGGACAGGCCATGAACACTGAAGCTTTCTTT
TRBJ1-2 TRBD1 NA TRBV13 CASSPGDRGYGYTF TGTGCCAGCTCCCCGGGGGACAGGGGGTATGGCTACACCTTC
TRBJ2-5 TRBD2 NA TRBV20-1 CSARSSGQETQYF TGCAGTGCTAGATCTAGCGGACAAGAGACCCAGTACTTC
TRBJ1-2 NA NA TRBV15 CATSRESLLGYGCTF TGTGCCACCAGCAGAGAATCCCTACTGGGCTATGGCTGCACCTTC
TRBJ2-7 TRBD1 once TRBV15 CATSRSGTGIYEQYF TGTGCCACCAGCAGATCCGGGACAGGGATCTACGAGCAGTACTTC
TRBJ1-2 NA once TRBV6-2/TRBV6-3 CASSYREGGYTF TGTGCCAGCAGTTACAGGGAGGGTGGCTACACCTTC
TRBJ1-4 TRBD1 NA TRBV9 CASGAGAGGITNEKLFF TGTGCCAGCGGAGCTGGGGCAGGGGGTATAACTAATGAAAAACTGTTTTTT
TRBJ2-7 NA NA TRBV15 CATSRARIDTSGQYF TGTGCCACCAGCAGGGCTCGGATCGATACATCGGGGCAGTACTTC
TRBJ2-1 TRBD1 NA TRBV20-1 CSANPGQGTYNEQFF TGCAGTGCCAATCCGGGACAGGGAACCTACAATGAGCAGTTCTTC
TRBJ1-4 NA NA TRBV6-6 CASNPRTEVATNEKLFF TGTGCCAGCAATCCCAGGACAGAAGTCGCAACTAATGAAAAACTGTTTTTT
TRBJ2-1 NA NA TRBV7-9 CASSFSQTRGDNEQFF TGTGCCAGCAGCTTCAGTCAGACTAGGGGGGACAATGAGCAGTTCTTC
TRBJ2-1 TRBD2 few TRBV6-4 CASKRDSSSYNEQFF TGTGCCAGCAAGCGGGACTCGAGCTCCTACAATGAGCAGTTCTTC
TRBJ2-4 TRBD2 NA TRBV6-1 CASASASREQYF TGTGCCAGCGCTTCGGCATCGCGGGAGCAGTACTTC